What follows are 26 T cell receptor beta chains derived from one specimen sequenced in a study of T cell clones after liver transplantation (dated by TCRdb to between 2017 and 2020). Receptor amplification or capture employed the immunoSEQ multiplex PCR assay. Here the immuneACCESS table is served through TCRdb, limited to in-frame sequences with V and J called. Missing clones are a known gap in these copies; in checked studies unresolved V genes cover under half, and the rest lacks a known reason. The sample data list about 11,000 clones, and about two thirds of these were observed just once. Jointly, the top ten make up under 25% of the sample. Sequencing was performed on CD4+ T cells from blood, taken less than 33 months after liver transplant. The receptors here all came from a human patient who received a liver transplant. Because of the transplant, the T cells may be the graft donor's rather than the patient's own.

This sequence joins TRBV13 and TRBJ2-1; no clear D gene. Germline V gene data show CDR1 as PRHDT and CDR2 as FYEKMQ (reference sequence). The CDR3 spans 12 residues. Trimming removed 5 bases from V and 5 bases from J, with 7 bases in between. For the CDR3, the DNA is TGTGCCAGCAGCCCTGGTAACAATGAGCAGTTCTTC. Its translation is CASSPGNNEQFF.

This clone showed up just a few times. This chain connects TRBV2 to TRBJ2-7; D not certain. Germline lookup yields CDR1 SNHLY and CDR2 FYNNEI. This CDR3 contains 14 residues. Trimming took off 0 bases at V and 3 bases at J, with 9 bases between the two ends. The chain's CDR3 is CASSEAAHLYEQYV. CDR3 in DNA: TGTGCCAGCAGTGAAGCTGCGCACCTCTACGAGCAGTACGTC.

The V call is TRBV6-6, the J call TRBJ1-1, with 7 bases fitting TRBD1. CDR1 is MNHNY, CDR2 SVGAGI, per germline (reference sequence). The CDR3 length is 12 residues. The J segment lost 8 bases and the V segment lost 4 bases, leaving 4 bases of the junction unmatched. The CDR3 DNA follows: TGTGCCAGCAGTTGGGACAGCGAAGAAGCTTTCTTT. Encoded protein: CASSWDSEEAFF.

The rearrangement joins TRBV10-3 to TRBJ1-5, with D unresolved. Deletions cut 0 bases from V and 9 bases from J, with 6 bases between. The CDR3 consists of 12 residues. Per the germline V gene, CDR1 is ENHRY and CDR2 is SYGVKD. This CDR3 is CAISESPWPQHF. In nucleotides, the CDR3 is TGTGCCATCAGTGAGTCGCCATGGCCCCAGCATTTT.

The chain uses TRBV5-6 and TRBJ2-3, with D perhaps assigned TRBD1 or TRBD2 (5 bases each). This CDR3 is 16 amino acids long. The V end lost 0 bases, the J end lost 2 bases, and 13 bases lay between the germline ends. CDR1 and CDR2 (germline): SGHDT, YYEEEE. CDR3 sequence (DNA): TGTGCCAGCAGCTTGGTAACGGGGACGATCACAGATACGCAGTATTTT. Protein: CASSLVTGTITDTQYF.

The chain carries TRBV2 and TRBJ2-7; D gene ambiguous. The V gene lost 6 bases and the J gene lost 0 bases, with 9 bases spanning the gap. Germline V gene data show CDR1 as SNHLY and CDR2 as FYNNEI. This CDR3 has 13 amino acids. The CDR3: CASSPDDSYEQYV. The CDR3 nucleotides are TGTGCCAGCAGCCCTGACGACTCCTACGAGCAGTACGTC.

The chain recombines TRBV7-9 with TRBJ1-1; D is perhaps TRBD1 (5 bases). The germline gives CDR1 SEHNR, CDR2 FQNEAQ (reference sequence). This CDR3 has 13 residues. V was trimmed by 0 bases and J by 9 bases, leaving 11 bases between them. In nucleotides, the CDR3 is TGTGCCAGCAGCTTAGCCAGGGACCACAAAGCTTTCTTT. Its protein is CASSLARDHKAFF.

V usage is TRBV5-4 and J usage is TRBJ1-1; TRBD1 matches at 10 bases. Trimming took 1 base from V and 6 from J; bases not matched to a gene: 3. The CDR3 is 14 amino acids. Looked up from germline, CDR1 is SGHNT and CDR2 is YYREEE (reference sequence). CDR3 loop: CASSLTTGGPEAFF. The CDR3 nucleotides are TGTGCCAGCAGCTTGACGACAGGGGGCCCTGAAGCTTTCTTT.

The J gene is TRBJ1-2, the V gene TRBV9; D perhaps matches TRBD1 (6 bases). Germline V gene data show CDR1 as SGDLS and CDR2 as YYNGEE. This CDR3 is built from 14 residues. Trimming removed 6 bases at V and 5 bases at J, with 17 bases between. The CDR3 sequence: CASTPGDTDYGYTF. CDR3 DNA sequence: TGTGCCAGCACCCCAGGGGACACAGATTATGGCTACACCTTC.

The V and J genes are TRBV5-1 and TRBJ2-1, with 11 bases identical to TRBD2. The CDR3 is made up of 15 amino acids. J was trimmed by 9 bases and V by 2 bases; bases with no gene match: 7. Per the germline V gene, CDR1 is SGHRS and CDR2 is YFSETQ. The CDR3 DNA follows: TGCGCCAGCAGCTTAACTAGCGGGAGTGGTATTGAGCAGTTCTTC. It is translated as CASSLTSGSGIEQFF.

The chain has TRBV4-3 and TRBJ1-1; tentatively, D is TRBD1 (5 bases). The CDR3 is 17 residues long. The germline V gene has CDR1 LGHNA and CDR2 YSLEER. V was cut by 1 base and J by 1 base, with 16 bases left in between. This chain's CDR3 is CASSQGFGGSSNTEAFF. In DNA, the CDR3 is TGCGCCAGCAGCCAAGGCTTTGGGGGTAGCTCGAACACTGAAGCTTTCTTT.

The rearrangement links TRBV13 to TRBJ2-1, with D perhaps TRBD1 (5 bases). V lost 5 bases and J lost 0, with 14 bases in between. Germline CDR1 reads PRHDT; CDR2 reads FYEKMQ (reference sequence). CDR3 length equals 16 residues. In DNA, the CDR3 is TGTGCCAGCAGCCCCCTCAGACAGAGCTCCTACAATGAGCAGTTCTTC. Translating gives CASSPLRQSSYNEQFF.

This rearrangement joins TRBV6-6 to TRBJ2-5; possibly TRBD2 for D (5 bases). This CDR3 is built from 12 residues. Germline V gene sequence: CDR1 MNHNY, CDR2 SVGAGI (reference sequence). V gave up 8 bases and J gave up 10 bases, with 17 bases separating them. This CDR3 reads CASGLRTADQYF. The CDR3 DNA follows: TGTGCCAGCGGACTCCGCACCGCGGACCAGTACTTC.

Here the CDR3 DNA reads TGTGCCAGCACCTTATTGAACACCGGGGAGCTGTTTTTT. This encodes CASTLLNTGELFF. This chain links TRBV6-6 with TRBJ2-2, with D unresolved. The CDR3 runs to 13 residues. Germline V gives CDR1 MNHNY, CDR2 SVGAGI (reference sequence). The germline V and J ends were trimmed by 7 bases and 1 base, with 7 bases remaining between them.

This chain links TRBV6-5 with TRBJ2-1; TRBD2 aligns across 11 bases. This CDR3 is 11 amino acids long. V lost 5 bases, J lost 15 bases, and 3 bases stayed unmatched. From germline, CDR1 is MNHEY and CDR2 SVGAGI. This CDR3 reads CASSLTSGMFF. Written as DNA, the CDR3 is TGTGCCAGCAGTCTGACTAGCGGGATGTTCTTC.

The chain joins TRBV27 to TRBJ1-5, with 9 bases matching TRBD1. V dropped 4 bases and J dropped 6; count of bases not matched to a gene: 4. This CDR3 is 14 amino acids long. CDR1 MNHEY and CDR2 SMNVEV come from the germline V gene (reference sequence). In DNA form, the CDR3 reads TGTGCCAGCAGTTCCGGGACAGGGCTTCAGCCCCAGCATTTT. Translating gives CASSSGTGLQPQHF.

The V and J genes are TRBV14 and TRBJ2-7; 8 bases agree with TRBD2. The length of the CDR3 is 13 residues. Germline-derived CDR1 and CDR2 are SGHDN and FVKESK. V lost 6 bases, J lost 2 bases, and 3 bases stayed unmatched. The CDR3 sequence: CASRPLAAYEQYV. For the CDR3, the DNA is TGTGCCAGCAGACCACTAGCGGCCTACGAGCAGTACGTC.

This chain uses TRBV2 with TRBJ1-3; D might be TRBD1 (5 bases). V was shortened by 4 bases and J by 0 bases, with 10 bases between the two germline ends. Germline lookup yields CDR1 SNHLY and CDR2 FYNNEI. This CDR3 has 15 amino acids. This CDR3 is CASSGEGRSGNTIYF. CDR3 sequence (DNA): TGTGCCAGCAGTGGTGAGGGACGCTCTGGAAACACCATATATTTT.

The V gene is TRBV27, the J gene TRBJ2-7; D is unclear. The CDR3 has 17 amino acids. With 2 bases removed from V and 0 bases from J, the gap between germline ends came to 17 bases. The germline V gene has CDR1 MNHEY and CDR2 SMNVEV (reference sequence). The chain's CDR3 is CASSLRSQVGCSYEQYV. The CDR3 nucleotides are TGTGCCAGCAGTTTAAGGTCGCAAGTCGGATGCTCCTACGAGCAGTACGTC.

The V and J genes are TRBV9 and TRBJ1-2, with D maybe TRBD1 (5 bases). Germline V CDR1 and CDR2: SGDLS, YYNGEE. V was shortened by 0 bases and J by 2 bases, with 8 bases between the two germline ends. This CDR3 contains 14 residues. The CDR3, as DNA: TGTGCCAGCAGCGTAGGATGGGGCAACTATGGCTACACCTTC. It codes for CASSVGWGNYGYTF.

The rearrangement uses TRBV6-5 and TRBJ1-3, with D perhaps matching TRBD1 (5 bases). V was clipped by 2 bases and J by 1 base, with 9 bases between them. Germline-derived CDR1 and CDR2 are MNHEY and SVGAGI. The length of the CDR3 is 15 residues. CDR3 DNA sequence: TGTGCCAGCAGTTACGGGGCCGGATCTGGAAACACCATATATTTT. This translates into CASSYGAGSGNTIYF.

The rearrangement links TRBV19 to TRBJ1-5; possibly TRBD1 for D (5 bases). CDR1 is LNHDA, CDR2 SQIVND, per germline (reference sequence). V was trimmed by 0 bases and J by 5 bases, leaving 14 bases between them. The CDR3 extends over 16 amino acids. The CDR3: CASSIEGRGGHQPQHF. The CDR3 bases are TGTGCCAGTAGTATAGAAGGTCGTGGGGGTCATCAGCCCCAGCATTTT.

V and J are TRBV29-1 and TRBJ1-3; 10 bases align to TRBD1. Germline V CDR1 and CDR2: SQVTM, ANQGSEA. CDR3 length: 16 amino acids. Trimming at V came to 3 bases and at J to 1 base, leaving 6 bases not matched to a gene. CDR3 in amino acids: CSVEDRGFMSGNTIYF. The DNA of the CDR3 is TGCAGCGTTGAGGACAGGGGGTTTATGTCTGGAAACACCATATATTTT.

The rearrangement links TRBV7-9 to TRBJ2-1; weak D call: TRBD2 (5 bases). CDR1 and CDR2 (germline): SEHNR, FQNEAQ (reference sequence). V dropped 1 base and J dropped 7 bases, with 14 bases sitting between them. The CDR3 is made up of 15 amino acids. In DNA form, the CDR3 reads TGTGCCAGCAGCTTAGTGGTGGAAGGCGGGAATGAGCAGTTCTTC. Protein: CASSLVVEGGNEQFF.

There are a few counts of this clone. The chain recombines TRBV5-1 with TRBJ2-7, with 9 bases matching TRBD1. CDR1 is SGHRS, CDR2 YFSETQ, per germline. The CDR3 has 13 residues. Unmatched junction bases numbered 1, after V lost 0 bases and J lost 6 bases. The CDR3 region has the DNA TGCGCCAGCAGCTTGGGGACAGGGGCCGAGCAGTACGTC. The encoded protein is CASSLGTGAEQYV.

Only one count was recorded for this clone. The chain links TRBV7-9 to TRBJ2-1, with D perhaps being TRBD1 or TRBD2 (5 bases each). Germline loops: CDR1 SEHNR, CDR2 FQNEAQ (reference sequence). This CDR3 comprises 14 residues. V was trimmed by 4 bases and J by 4 bases, leaving 11 bases between them. The CDR3 spells CASSSAGGYNEQFF. The CDR3 nucleotides are TGTGCCAGCAGCTCCGCTGGGGGATACAATGAGCAGTTCTTC.